This T cell receptor (beta chain) stems from a study of blood T cell repertoires in COVID-19. Study in general: Samples representing acute and convalescent COVID-19 were sourced from the United States, Italy and Spain.

After removal of 8 bases from V and 6 bases from J, the junction contained 8 bases not matched to a gene. CDR1 and CDR2 from the germline V gene are SGHVS and FQNEAQ. This CDR3 has 15 residues. In the source study's methods: Quantification of nucleated cells was approximated via reference gene primer amplification. The data were produced by immunoSEQ multiplex PCR, yet TCRdb's version contains in-frame clones alone and is incomplete. V and J calls and clone size come straight from that table; D and trimming were deduced from the DNA. The sample shows some 66,000 clones, roughly 86% of them seen only once.

Sequences were obtained from peripheral blood. J is TRBJ2-3 and V is TRBV7-8; 13 positions agree with TRBD2. The TCR sequence derives from a man between 45 and 60 years old with active COVID-19. CDR3 sequence (DNA): TGTGCCAGCGGTAGGACTAGCGGGGGAGGGGATACGCAGTATTTT. Residues: CASGRTSGGGDTQYF.